These T cell receptor beta chains were read from a single sample in a study of regulatory T cells in long-lasting Graves disease. TCRdb analysed the multiplex PCR reads with MiXCR anew, one entry per CDR3 protein. The data hold roughly 440,000 distinct CDR3 sequences, with around 17% observed a single time. The data also belong to a second study, concerning T cells in Graves' hyperthyroidism and ophthalmopathy.

Sequenced here: peripheral blood mononuclear cells (PBMCs), sampled at new diagnosis, from a patient treated with antithyroid drugs. Source of these receptors: a woman aged 18-29 years with Graves disease. CDR3s include the opening cysteine and the closing phenylalanine or tryptophan. Clone size is not always given. Where it is, it says once, few, many or a class for expanded clones.

clone size: many; J gene: TRBJ2-5; V gene: TRBV28; CDR3 protein: CASSLPARGETQYF
clone size: many; J gene: TRBJ2-3; V gene: TRBV11-2; CDR3 protein: CASSLDPGLAGGADTQYF
clone size: .; J gene: TRBJ2-1; V gene: TRBV27; CDR3 protein: CASSPHTTGNNEQFF
clone size: many; J gene: TRBJ2-1; V gene: TRBV12-3/TRBV12-4; CDR3 protein: CASSFKALGTSWYNEQFF
clone size: few; J gene: TRBJ1-1; V gene: TRBV19; CDR3 protein: CASSMLRNTEAFF
clone size: .; J gene: TRBJ2-3; V gene: TRBV7-3; CDR3 protein: CASSYGAGVGTDTQYF
clone size: many; J gene: TRBJ1-5; V gene: TRBV20-1; CDR3 protein: CSARGASNQPQHF
clone size: few; J gene: TRBJ2-5; V gene: TRBV18; CDR3 protein: CASSPNGLGQETQYF
clone size: many; J gene: TRBJ2-5; V gene: TRBV6-1; CDR3 protein: CASSPRTAYQETQYF
clone size: many; J gene: TRBJ2-7; V gene: TRBV28; CDR3 protein: CASNQGSSYEQYF
clone size: few; J gene: TRBJ2-5; V gene: TRBV24-1; CDR3 protein: CATSVAHPQGTQYF
clone size: .; J gene: TRBJ2-1; V gene: TRBV19; CDR3 protein: CASSNLPGQGNNEQFF
clone size: many; J gene: TRBJ2-7; V gene: TRBV6-5; CDR3 protein: CASSLPGQGHSYEQYF
clone size: .; J gene: TRBJ2-1; V gene: TRBV2; CDR3 protein: CASSVLGLGQFF
clone size: many; J gene: TRBJ2-1; V gene: TRBV10-3; CDR3 protein: CAISPENEQFF
clone size: many; J gene: TRBJ2-3; V gene: TRBV11-2; CDR3 protein: CASSLDIPWRTDTQYF
clone size: few; J gene: TRBJ2-7; V gene: TRBV5-4; CDR3 protein: CASSSGPNYEQYF
clone size: .; J gene: TRBJ1-1; V gene: TRBV5-8; CDR3 protein: CASSLFLGTGGLVTEAFF
clone size: few; J gene: TRBJ1-6; V gene: TRBV20-1; CDR3 protein: CSARATGGAYNSPLHF
clone size: few; J gene: TRBJ2-2; V gene: TRBV14; CDR3 protein: CASSQRVHTGELFF
clone size: many; J gene: TRBJ1-1; V gene: TRBV18; CDR3 protein: CASSPRDRGDKAFF
clone size: many; J gene: TRBJ2-7; V gene: TRBV29-1; CDR3 protein: CSVVWGPYEQYF
clone size: .; J gene: TRBJ1-6; V gene: TRBV19; CDR3 protein: CASSNEIYNSPLHF
clone size: many; J gene: TRBJ2-7; V gene: TRBV28; CDR3 protein: CASSFRGKHYEQYF
clone size: many; J gene: TRBJ1-1; V gene: TRBV29-1; CDR3 protein: CSVIRANTEAFF
clone size: .; J gene: TRBJ1-1; V gene: TRBV10-2; CDR3 protein: CASKGQGDTEAFF
clone size: many; J gene: TRBJ2-1; V gene: TRBV6-1; CDR3 protein: CASSDIQGRSYNEQFF
clone size: .; J gene: TRBJ1-1; V gene: TRBV18; CDR3 protein: CASSRNLLGQLNTEAFF
clone size: many; J gene: TRBJ2-5; V gene: TRBV6-1; CDR3 protein: CASRDGTLPETQYF
clone size: many; J gene: TRBJ1-5; V gene: TRBV28; CDR3 protein: CASSGVGVSNQPQHF
clone size: many; J gene: TRBJ2-5; V gene: TRBV28; CDR3 protein: CASSFQGARETQYF
clone size: .; J gene: TRBJ1-3; V gene: TRBV10-3; CDR3 protein: CAISDGSHGNTIYF
clone size: .; J gene: TRBJ2-5; V gene: TRBV7-9; CDR3 protein: CASSYSTGGQTQYF
clone size: .; J gene: TRBJ2-5; V gene: TRBV11-3; CDR3 protein: CASSSGLDLFKETQYF
clone size: many; J gene: TRBJ2-7; V gene: TRBV11-2; CDR3 protein: CASSLLWTSDYEQYF
clone size: many; J gene: TRBJ1-1; V gene: TRBV30; CDR3 protein: CAWSSGYRAEAFF
clone size: many; J gene: TRBJ2-5; V gene: TRBV10-3; CDR3 protein: CAISEARGLSKTQYF
clone size: .; J gene: TRBJ2-7; V gene: TRBV20-1; CDR3 protein: CSARDQASGNREQYF
clone size: many; J gene: TRBJ2-1; V gene: TRBV7-9; CDR3 protein: CASESGSVNEQFF
clone size: many; J gene: TRBJ1-6; V gene: TRBV11-2; CDR3 protein: CASSLERNSPLHF
clone size: many; J gene: TRBJ2-6; V gene: TRBV28; CDR3 protein: CASSRTPSSGANVLTF
clone size: .; J gene: TRBJ2-7; V gene: TRBV3-1; CDR3 protein: CASSQSSGSYYEQYF
clone size: many; J gene: TRBJ2-5; V gene: TRBV11-3; CDR3 protein: CASSHGARETQETQYF
clone size: .; J gene: TRBJ2-1; V gene: TRBV28; CDR3 protein: CASSAQTSGSQNEQFF
clone size: .; J gene: TRBJ2-3; V gene: TRBV7-9; CDR3 protein: CASSTSARADTQYF
clone size: few; J gene: TRBJ2-7; V gene: TRBV14; CDR3 protein: CASSHLDRSYEQYF
clone size: many; J gene: TRBJ2-4; V gene: TRBV3-1; CDR3 protein: CASSQAGGRSKNIQYF
clone size: many; J gene: TRBJ2-1; V gene: TRBV7-2; CDR3 protein: CASSLWEGLSSSYNEQFF
clone size: .; J gene: TRBJ1-5; V gene: TRBV20-1; CDR3 protein: CSARRGQAEFPPQHF
clone size: few; J gene: TRBJ2-1; V gene: TRBV6-5; CDR3 protein: CASSYSGLAGVSFNEQFF
clone size: .; J gene: TRBJ2-3; V gene: TRBV6-2/TRBV6-3; CDR3 protein: CASSYSGLAGFTDTQYF
clone size: few; J gene: TRBJ2-6; V gene: TRBV5-1; CDR3 protein: CASSTTGRSGANVLTF
clone size: few; J gene: TRBJ2-1; V gene: TRBV5-6; CDR3 protein: CASSLAGTINNEQFF